A selection of T cell receptor beta chains follows, all from one sample in a study of CD8 T cells in ankylosing spondylitis. TCRdb redid the calling of the 5' RACE reads with MiXCR, one entry per CDR3 protein. The sample yields fewer than 550,000 distinct CDR3 sequences, approximately 5.3% seen once. The sequencing sample was made of blood, either unsorted or a sorted T cell fraction (not recorded which). The receptors originated from a male donor with ankylosing spondylitis. The CDR3 runs from the conserved cysteine through the conserved F or W. Fields, in order: V gene, clone size, J gene, D gene, CDR3 protein, CDR3 DNA. D genes are given only for firm matches. A row's size may be missing; if present it is once, few, many or a size class.

>TRBV4-1|-|TRBJ2-5|TRBD2
CASSPFLAAQETQYF
TGCGCCAGCAGCCCCTTTCTAGCGGCCCAAGAGACCCAGTACTTC
>TRBV28|many|TRBJ1-5|TRBD1
CASSIPLQGAILVRQPQHF
TGTGCCAGCAGTATTCCTCTGCAGGGGGCTATCCTCGTCAGACAGCCCCAGCATTTT
>TRBV5-1|many|TRBJ2-4|TRBD1
CASSLGDREGWNIQYF
TGCGCCAGCAGCTTAGGGGACAGGGAAGGTTGGAACATTCAGTACTTC
>TRBV9|-|TRBJ1-4|-
CASSDRDTGEKLFF
TGTGCCAGCAGCGACCGGGATACGGGTGAAAAACTGTTTTTT
>TRBV28|few|TRBJ2-5|TRBD2
CASSFGRRERETQYF
TGTGCCAGCAGTTTCGGCAGGCGGGAGAGGGAGACCCAGTACTTC
>TRBV6-1|-|TRBJ1-2|-
CASSWAVYGYTF
TGTGCCAGCAGTTGGGCAGTATATGGCTACACCTTC
>TRBV29-1|many|TRBJ2-1|TRBD1
CSVDSVGWDSLYNEQFF
TGCAGCGTTGATTCCGTGGGCTGGGACAGCCTCTACAATGAGCAGTTCTTC
>TRBV20-1|many|TRBJ2-1|-
CSATQTFF
TGCAGTGCTACCCAAACGTTCTTC
>TRBV20-1|many|TRBJ1-4|-
CSAIVGSSEKLFF
TGCAGTGCCATTGTGGGGAGCAGTGAAAAACTGTTTTTT
>TRBV20-1|many|TRBJ2-4|-
CSARETGLAKNIQYF
TGCAGTGCTAGAGAGACAGGTCTAGCCAAAAACATTCAGTACTTC
>TRBV28|many|TRBJ2-6|-
CASSPDSLSGANVLTF
TGTGCCAGCAGTCCGGACAGCCTCTCTGGGGCCAACGTCCTGACTTTC
>TRBV9|many|TRBJ2-3|-
CASSGRGTSTDTQYF
TGTGCCAGCAGCGGGAGGGGGACTTCCACAGATACGCAGTATTTT
>TRBV24-1|many|TRBJ2-1|TRBD2
CATSDLSGASSYNEQFF
TGTGCCACCAGTGATTTGAGCGGGGCGAGCTCCTACAATGAGCAGTTCTTC
>TRBV4-2|many|TRBJ2-1|TRBD2
CASSSRSSGGANEQFF
TGTGCCAGCAGCTCCCGTAGCAGCGGGGGGGCTAATGAGCAGTTCTTC
>TRBV4-1|many|TRBJ1-2|TRBD1
CASSQLDRDSYGYTF
TGCGCCAGCAGCCAATTGGACAGGGACAGCTATGGCTACACCTTC
>TRBV10-3|many|TRBJ2-7|-
CAISGTFYRREQYF
TGTGCCATCAGTGGTACCTTTTACAGGCGCGAGCAGTACTTC
>TRBV5-1|many|TRBJ2-1|-
CASSLDLGVEQFF
TGCGCCAGCAGCTTGGACCTAGGCGTTGAGCAGTTCTTC
>TRBV7-9|many|TRBJ1-2|-
CASSLVMGGYTF
TGTGCCAGCAGCTTAGTAATGGGGGGCTACACCTTC
>TRBV12-3/TRBV12-4|many|TRBJ1-5|TRBD1
CASSSDRVNQPQHF
TGTGCCAGCAGTTCCGACAGGGTGAATCAGCCCCAGCATTTT
>TRBV7-2|many|TRBJ2-7|-
CASSLSGVEGEQYF
TGTGCCAGCAGCTTATCGGGGGTCGAAGGAGAGCAGTACTTC
>TRBV6-2/TRBV6-3|few|TRBJ2-5|-
CAAGLLQETQYF
TGTGCCGCCGGACTGCTCCAAGAGACCCAGTACTTC
>TRBV20-1|many|TRBJ1-2|-
CSADRGQSDYGYTF
TGCAGTGCTGACCGAGGACAGTCAGACTATGGCTACACCTTC
>TRBV20-1|few|TRBJ2-2|TRBD2
CSARDNQRGNTGELFF
TGCAGTGCTAGAGATAACCAGCGGGGGAACACCGGGGAGCTGTTTTTT
>TRBV5-4|many|TRBJ2-3|-
CASSAARSTDTQYF
TGTGCCAGCAGCGCCGCGAGGAGCACAGATACGCAGTATTTT
>TRBV7-9|once|TRBJ2-2|TRBD2
CASSSPSGGDAGELFF
TGTGCCAGCAGCTCCCCTAGCGGGGGGGACGCCGGGGAGCTGTTTTTT
>TRBV7-9|many|TRBJ2-7|TRBD2
CASSLERTSGTYEQYF
TGTGCCAGCAGCTTAGAAAGGACTAGCGGAACCTACGAGCAGTACTTC
>TRBV21-1|many|TRBJ2-7|-
CASGRNGTGGLGEQYF
TGTGCCAGCGGAAGGAATGGGACAGGGGGCCTCGGCGAGCAGTACTTC